The rows below give T cell receptor beta chains drawn from one sample of a study of blood T cell repertoires in COVID-19. Assay: immunoSEQ multiplex PCR; the TCRdb copy retains only in-frame clones and omits some. The table includes roughly 200,000 clones, around 80% detected once. The sequenced sample consisted of peripheral blood. These receptors all stem from a woman in her twenties or thirties with COVID-19, enrolled during active disease. CDR3s include the opening cysteine and the closing phenylalanine or tryptophan. The order of the fields is D gene, V gene, J gene, clone size, CDR3 protein. The D gene is left open where the match is weak. Clone size is given for some rows only: seen once, a few or many times, or a class if the clone is expanded.

>.|TRBV7-6|TRBJ1-1|once
CASSLEAGTEAFF
>.|TRBV9|TRBJ2-1|.
CASSYSTDSEDNEQFF
>TRBD1|TRBV7-2|TRBJ2-3|.
CASGSGTERYF
>.|TRBV2|TRBJ2-1|.
CASSEALGTSNEQFF
>.|TRBV5-1|TRBJ2-1|.
CASSAQDKDYNEQFF
>TRBD1|TRBV27|TRBJ2-7|.
CASSLVGTGINSYEQYF
>.|TRBV18|TRBJ1-4|.
CASSRQGATNEKLFF
>TRBD2|TRBV5-5|TRBJ2-5|.
CASSFLARALAGLQETQYF
>TRBD1|TRBV5-4|TRBJ1-6|.
CASSLQGREVGSPLHF
>TRBD1|TRBV10-3|TRBJ1-2|.
CAIRDRDANYGYTF
>TRBD1|TRBV19|TRBJ2-1|.
CASSMDRSDNEQFF
>.|TRBV21-1|TRBJ1-2|.
CASSKGRGEAGYGYTF
>.|TRBV13|TRBJ2-1|once
CATLRRGSSYNEQFF
>.|TRBV11-3|TRBJ2-7|.
CASSPGRVNEQYF
>.|TRBV29-1|TRBJ1-5|.
CSVSLGLANQPQHF
>TRBD1|TRBV7-2|TRBJ1-2|.
CASSPTGGVYGYTF
>TRBD2|TRBV3-1/TRBV3-2|TRBJ2-7|.
CASSRTTSAKTYEQYF
>.|TRBV30|TRBJ2-7|.
CAWSVRGANYEQYF
>.|TRBV6-1|TRBJ1-1|once
CASSELLGAGKAFF
>.|TRBV19|TRBJ2-5|.
CASSPFTGQETQYF
>TRBD1|TRBV6-5|TRBJ1-4|.
CASSYQVGQGGEKLFF
>TRBD2|TRBV28|TRBJ2-5|once
CASRPIWEGPPQETQYF
>.|TRBV21-1|TRBJ2-1|.
CASSELIGSGGRAYNEQFF
>.|TRBV27|TRBJ2-7|.
CASSFRLESYEQYF
>.|TRBV6-5|TRBJ1-1|.
CASSYPGGGRSGAFF
>TRBD2|TRBV2|TRBJ2-3|many
CASMSTGTSEYF
>TRBD1|TRBV5-1|TRBJ1-1|.
CASSPTDRIMNTEAFF